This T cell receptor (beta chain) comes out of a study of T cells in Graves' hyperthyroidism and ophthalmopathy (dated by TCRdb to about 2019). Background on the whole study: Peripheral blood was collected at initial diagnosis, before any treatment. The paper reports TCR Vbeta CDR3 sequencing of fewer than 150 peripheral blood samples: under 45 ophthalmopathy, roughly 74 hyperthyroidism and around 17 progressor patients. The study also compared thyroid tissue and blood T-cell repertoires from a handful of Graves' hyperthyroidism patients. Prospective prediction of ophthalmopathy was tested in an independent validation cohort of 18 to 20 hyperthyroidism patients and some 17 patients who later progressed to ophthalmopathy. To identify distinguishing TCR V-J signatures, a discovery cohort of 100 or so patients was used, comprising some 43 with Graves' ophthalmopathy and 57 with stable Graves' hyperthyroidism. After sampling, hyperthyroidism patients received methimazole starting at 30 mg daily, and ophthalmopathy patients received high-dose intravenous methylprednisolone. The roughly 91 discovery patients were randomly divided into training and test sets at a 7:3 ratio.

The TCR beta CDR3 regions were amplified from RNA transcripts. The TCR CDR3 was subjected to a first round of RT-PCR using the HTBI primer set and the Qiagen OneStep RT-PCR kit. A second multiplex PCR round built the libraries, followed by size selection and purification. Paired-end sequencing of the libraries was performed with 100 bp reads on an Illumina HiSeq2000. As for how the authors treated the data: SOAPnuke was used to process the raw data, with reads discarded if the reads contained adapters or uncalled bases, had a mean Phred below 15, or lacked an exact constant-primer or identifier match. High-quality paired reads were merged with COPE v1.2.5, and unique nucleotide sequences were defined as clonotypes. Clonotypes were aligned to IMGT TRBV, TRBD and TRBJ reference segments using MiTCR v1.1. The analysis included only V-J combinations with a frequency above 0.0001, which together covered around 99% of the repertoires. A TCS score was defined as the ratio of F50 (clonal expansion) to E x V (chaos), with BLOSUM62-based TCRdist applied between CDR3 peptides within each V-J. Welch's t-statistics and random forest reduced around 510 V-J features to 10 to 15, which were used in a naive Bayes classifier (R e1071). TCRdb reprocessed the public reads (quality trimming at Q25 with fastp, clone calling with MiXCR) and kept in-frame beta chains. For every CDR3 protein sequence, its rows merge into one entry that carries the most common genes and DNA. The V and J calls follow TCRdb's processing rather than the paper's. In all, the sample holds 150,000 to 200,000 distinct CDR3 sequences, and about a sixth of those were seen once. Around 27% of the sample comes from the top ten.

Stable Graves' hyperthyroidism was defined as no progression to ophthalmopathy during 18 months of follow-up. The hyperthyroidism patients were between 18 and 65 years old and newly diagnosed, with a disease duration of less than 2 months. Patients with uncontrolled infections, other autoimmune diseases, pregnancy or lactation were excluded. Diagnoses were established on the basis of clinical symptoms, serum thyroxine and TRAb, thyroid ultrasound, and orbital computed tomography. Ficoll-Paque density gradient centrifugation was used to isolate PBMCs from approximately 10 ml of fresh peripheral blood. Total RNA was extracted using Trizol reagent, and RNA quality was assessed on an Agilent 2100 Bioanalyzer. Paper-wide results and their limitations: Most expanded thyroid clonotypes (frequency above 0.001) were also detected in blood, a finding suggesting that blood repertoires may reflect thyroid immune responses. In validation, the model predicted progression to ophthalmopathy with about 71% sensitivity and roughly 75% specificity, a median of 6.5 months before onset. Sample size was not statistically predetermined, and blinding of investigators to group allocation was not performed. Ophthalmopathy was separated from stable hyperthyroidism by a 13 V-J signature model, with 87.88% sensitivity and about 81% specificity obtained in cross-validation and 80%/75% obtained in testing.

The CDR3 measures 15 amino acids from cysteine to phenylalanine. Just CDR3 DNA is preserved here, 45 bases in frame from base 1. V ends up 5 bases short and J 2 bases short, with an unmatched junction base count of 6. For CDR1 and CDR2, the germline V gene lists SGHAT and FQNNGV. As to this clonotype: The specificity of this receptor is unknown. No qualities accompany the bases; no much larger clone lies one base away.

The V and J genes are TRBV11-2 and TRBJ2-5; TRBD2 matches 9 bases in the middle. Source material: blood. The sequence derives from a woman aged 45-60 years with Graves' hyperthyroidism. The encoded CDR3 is CASSIGTSSQETQYF. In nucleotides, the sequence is TGTGCCAGCAGCATCGGGACTAGCTCACAAGAGACCCAGTACTTC.